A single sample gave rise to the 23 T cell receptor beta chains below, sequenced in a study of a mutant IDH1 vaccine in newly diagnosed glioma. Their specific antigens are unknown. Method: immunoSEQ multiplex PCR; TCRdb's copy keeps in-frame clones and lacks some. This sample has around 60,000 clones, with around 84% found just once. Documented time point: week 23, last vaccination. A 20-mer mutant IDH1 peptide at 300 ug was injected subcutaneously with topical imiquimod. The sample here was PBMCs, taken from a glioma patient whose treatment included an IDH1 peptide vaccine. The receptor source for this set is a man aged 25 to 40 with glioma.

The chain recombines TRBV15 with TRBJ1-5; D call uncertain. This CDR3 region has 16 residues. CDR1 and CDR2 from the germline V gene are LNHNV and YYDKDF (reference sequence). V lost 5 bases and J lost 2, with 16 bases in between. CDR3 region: CATSEDRRTGNQPQHF. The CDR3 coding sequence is TGTGCCACCAGCGAAGATCGACGGACGGGCAATCAGCCCCAGCATTTT.

This CDR3 is CATSRSGQYNEQFF. Here the CDR3 DNA reads TGTGCCACCAGCAGATCGGGACAGTACAATGAGCAGTTCTTC. The chain carries TRBV15 and TRBJ2-1; 7 bases match TRBD1. Germline V gene sequence: CDR1 LNHNV, CDR2 YYDKDF (reference sequence). This CDR3 is built from 14 residues. The V and J ends lost 2 bases and 4 bases, in that order; junction bases with no gene match: 2.

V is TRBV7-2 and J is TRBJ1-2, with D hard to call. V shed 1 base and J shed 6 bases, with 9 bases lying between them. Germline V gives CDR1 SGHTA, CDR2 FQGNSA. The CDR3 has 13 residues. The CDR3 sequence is CASSLVRNDGYTF. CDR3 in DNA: TGTGCCAGCAGCTTAGTCAGGAACGATGGCTACACCTTC.

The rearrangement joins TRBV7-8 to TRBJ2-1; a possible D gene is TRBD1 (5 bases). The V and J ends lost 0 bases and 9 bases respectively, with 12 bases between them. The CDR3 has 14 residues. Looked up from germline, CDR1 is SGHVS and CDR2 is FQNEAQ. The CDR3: CASSLARIQGEQFF. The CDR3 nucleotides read TGTGCCAGCAGCTTAGCGAGAATCCAGGGTGAGCAGTTCTTC. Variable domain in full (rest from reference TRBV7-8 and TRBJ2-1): GAGVSQSPRYKVAKRGQDVALRCDPISGHVSLFWYQQALGQGPEFLTYFQNEAQLDKSGLPSDRFFAERPEGSVSTLKIQRTQQEDSAVYLCASSLARIQGEQFFGPGTRLTVL.

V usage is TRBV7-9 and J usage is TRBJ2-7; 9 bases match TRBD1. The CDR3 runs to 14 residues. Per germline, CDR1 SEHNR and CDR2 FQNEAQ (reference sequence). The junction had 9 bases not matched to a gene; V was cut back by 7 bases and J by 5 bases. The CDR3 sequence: CASTPRDRVHEQYF. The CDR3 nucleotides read TGTGCCAGCACCCCCCGGGACAGGGTCCACGAGCAGTACTTC.

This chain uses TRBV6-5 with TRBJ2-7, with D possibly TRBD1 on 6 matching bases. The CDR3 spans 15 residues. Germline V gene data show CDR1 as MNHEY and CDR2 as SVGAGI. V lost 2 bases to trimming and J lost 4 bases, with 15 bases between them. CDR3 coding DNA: TGTGCCAGCAGTTACGAGTATCAGGGGCCATACGAGCAGTACTTC. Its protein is CASSYEYQGPYEQYF.

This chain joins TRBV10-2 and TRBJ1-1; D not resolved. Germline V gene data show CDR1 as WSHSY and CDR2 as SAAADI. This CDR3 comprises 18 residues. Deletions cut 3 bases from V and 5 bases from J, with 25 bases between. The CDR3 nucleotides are TGCGCCAGCAGTGACTCTAGAAGCAGGAGCGGCGGCGGGACTGAAGCTTTCTTT. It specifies CASSDSRSRSGGGTEAFF.

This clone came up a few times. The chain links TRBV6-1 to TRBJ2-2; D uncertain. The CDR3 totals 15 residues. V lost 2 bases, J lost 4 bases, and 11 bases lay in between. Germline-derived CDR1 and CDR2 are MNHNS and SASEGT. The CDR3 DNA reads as TGTGCCAGCAGTGAAATGATGGGCGGCACCGGGGAGCTGTTTTTT. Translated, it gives CASSEMMGGTGELFF.

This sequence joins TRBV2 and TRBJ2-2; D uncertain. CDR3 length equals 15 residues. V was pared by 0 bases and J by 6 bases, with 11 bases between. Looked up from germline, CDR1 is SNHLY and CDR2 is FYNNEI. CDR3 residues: CASSEARTPAGELFF. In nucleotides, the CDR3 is TGTGCCAGCAGTGAAGCTAGGACGCCAGCCGGGGAGCTGTTTTTT.

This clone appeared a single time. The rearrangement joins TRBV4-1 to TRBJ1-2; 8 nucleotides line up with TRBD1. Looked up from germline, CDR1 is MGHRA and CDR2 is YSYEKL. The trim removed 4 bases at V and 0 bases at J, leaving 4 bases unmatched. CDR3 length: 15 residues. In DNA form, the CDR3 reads TGCGCCAGCAGCCGACAGGGGATCTCTAACTATGGCTACACCTTC. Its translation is CASSRQGISNYGYTF.

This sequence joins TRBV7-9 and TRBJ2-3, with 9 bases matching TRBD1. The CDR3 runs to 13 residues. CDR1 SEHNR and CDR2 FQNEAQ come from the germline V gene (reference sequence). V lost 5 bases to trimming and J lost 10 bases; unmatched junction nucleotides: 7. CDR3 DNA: TGTGCCAGCAGCCGGGACAGGGAGAATCCGCAGTATTTT. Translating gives CASSRDRENPQYF.

This CDR3 is CASSDKVGQGSIQTNTGELFF. In nucleotides, the CDR3 is TGTGCCAGCAGTGACAAGGTAGGACAGGGAAGTATTCAGACGAACACCGGGGAGCTGTTTTTT. J is TRBJ2-2 and V is TRBV9, with 8 bases lining up with TRBD1. Unmatched junction bases numbered 21, after V lost 5 bases and J lost 0 bases. Germline V gene lookup returns CDR1 SGDLS and CDR2 YYNGEE. The CDR3 is 21 residues long.

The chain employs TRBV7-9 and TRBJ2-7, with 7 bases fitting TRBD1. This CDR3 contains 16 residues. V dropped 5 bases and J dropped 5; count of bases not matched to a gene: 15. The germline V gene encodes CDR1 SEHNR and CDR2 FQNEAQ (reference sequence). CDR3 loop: CASSPIASTGSHEQYF. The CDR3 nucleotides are TGTGCCAGCAGCCCTATTGCGTCGACAGGGTCCCACGAGCAGTACTTC.

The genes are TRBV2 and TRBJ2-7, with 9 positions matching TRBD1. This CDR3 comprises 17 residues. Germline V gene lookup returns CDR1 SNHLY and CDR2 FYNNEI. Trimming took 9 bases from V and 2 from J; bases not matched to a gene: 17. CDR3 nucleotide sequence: TGTGCCAGTATTAGGGGCAAGCCGGGACAGGGCACCTACGAGCAGTACTTC. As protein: CASIRGKPGQGTYEQYF.

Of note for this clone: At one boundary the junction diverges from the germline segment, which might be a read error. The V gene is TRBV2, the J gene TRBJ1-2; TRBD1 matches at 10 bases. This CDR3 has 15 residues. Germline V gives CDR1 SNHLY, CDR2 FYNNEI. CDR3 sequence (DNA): TGTGCCAGCAGTGGTCGGACAGGGGGAAACTATGGCTGCACCTTC. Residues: CASSGRTGGNYGCTF.

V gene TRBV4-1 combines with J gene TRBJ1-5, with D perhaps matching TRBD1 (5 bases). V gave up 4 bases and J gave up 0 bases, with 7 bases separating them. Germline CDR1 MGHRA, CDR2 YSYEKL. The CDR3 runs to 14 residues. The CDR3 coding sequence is TGCGCCAGCAGCCTGGACACTAGCAATCAGCCCCAGCATTTT. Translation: CASSLDTSNQPQHF.

The CDR3 DNA sequence: TGCGCCAGCAGCTTGGTCGGCGGCGGGTACAATGAGCAGTTCTTC. Translated: CASSLVGGGYNEQFF. The chain recombines TRBV5-1 with TRBJ2-1; TRBD2 might be the D (5 bases). Trimming stripped 0 bases from V and 4 bases from J, with 11 bases between. CDR1 and CDR2 from the germline V gene are SGHRS and YFSETQ. The CDR3 spans 15 residues. Using reference TRBV5-1 and TRBJ2-1 for the parts outside the CDR3, the full variable domain is KAGVTQTPRYLIKTRGQQVTLSCSPISGHRSVSWYQQTPGQGLQFLFEYFSETQRNKGNFPGRFSGRQFSNSRSEMNVSTLELGDSALYLCASSLVGGGYNEQFFGPGTRLTVL.

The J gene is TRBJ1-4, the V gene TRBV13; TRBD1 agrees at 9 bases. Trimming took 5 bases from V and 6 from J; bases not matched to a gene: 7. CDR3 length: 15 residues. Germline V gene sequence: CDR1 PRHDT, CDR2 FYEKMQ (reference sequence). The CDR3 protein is CASSLMTGGHEKLFF. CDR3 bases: TGTGCCAGCAGCCTAATGACAGGGGGACATGAAAAACTGTTTTTT.

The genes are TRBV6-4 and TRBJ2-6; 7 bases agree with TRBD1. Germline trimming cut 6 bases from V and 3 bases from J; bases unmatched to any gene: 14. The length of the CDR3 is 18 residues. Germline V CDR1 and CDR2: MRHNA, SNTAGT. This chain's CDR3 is CASSDVLTGLGGANVLTF. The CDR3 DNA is TGTGCCAGCAGCGACGTTCTGACAGGGCTGGGTGGGGCCAACGTCCTGACTTTC.

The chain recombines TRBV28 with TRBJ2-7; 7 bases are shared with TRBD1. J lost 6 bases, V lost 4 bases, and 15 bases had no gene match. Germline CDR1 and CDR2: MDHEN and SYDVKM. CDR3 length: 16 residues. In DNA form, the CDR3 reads TGTGCCAGCAGTTCCCCGAGACAGGGCGGCCTCGGCGAGCAGTACTTC. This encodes CASSSPRQGGLGEQYF.

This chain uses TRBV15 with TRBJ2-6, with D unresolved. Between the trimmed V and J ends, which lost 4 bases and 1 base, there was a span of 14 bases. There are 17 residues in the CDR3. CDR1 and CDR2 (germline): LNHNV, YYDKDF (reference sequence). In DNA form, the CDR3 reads TGTGCCACCAGCATAGCAGCCGGGCTTTCTGGGGCCAACGTCCTGACTTTC. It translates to CATSIAAGLSGANVLTF.

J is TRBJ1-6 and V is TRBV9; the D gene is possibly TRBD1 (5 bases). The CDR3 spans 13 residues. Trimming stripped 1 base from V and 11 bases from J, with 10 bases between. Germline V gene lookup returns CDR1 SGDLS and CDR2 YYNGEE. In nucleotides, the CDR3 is TGTGCCAGCAGCGTAAGACAGCTTCCACCCCTCCACTTT. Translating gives CASSVRQLPPLHF.

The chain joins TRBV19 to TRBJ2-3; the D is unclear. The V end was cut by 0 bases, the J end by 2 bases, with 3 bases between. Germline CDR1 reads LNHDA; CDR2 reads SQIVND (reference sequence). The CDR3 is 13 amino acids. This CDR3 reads CASSIDTTDTQYF. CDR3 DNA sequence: TGTGCCAGTAGTATAGATACCACAGATACGCAGTATTTT.